The T cell receptor beta chain described here comes from a study of blood T cell repertoires in COVID-19 (dated by TCRdb to the early 2020s). With regard to the full study: Samples from collaborators originated in the United States, Italy and Spain and spanned both the acute and convalescent phases of COVID-19. A freely available public database, intended as a resource for researchers studying the immune response to SARS-CoV-2, is where the repertoires were released. Sample metadata almost always included a de-identified subject ID, COVID-19 status, age in years and sex. Where available, HLA class I and class II types were taken from metadata supplied by the sample provider and were not determined by assay-based typing. Subjects who had been exposed to COVID-19, were actively infected with it, or had recovered from it provided the deeply sampled blood TCRbeta repertoires that made up the dataset. The material from the prospective study consisted of cDNA or gDNA derived from T cells, B-cell-depleted T cells, or PBMCs. The samples were drawn from the first 160 participants of the ongoing ImmuneRACE study and from 950 to 1,500 subjects provided by 6 global collaborators.

The immunoSEQ Assay, a bias-controlled multiplex PCR, was used to amplify TCRbeta CDR3 regions from genomic DNA. The authors' pipeline ran thus. The number of nucleated cells in each sample was estimated by amplification of reference gene primers within the assay. To quantify the absolute abundance of each unique TCRbeta CDR3 rearrangement, sequence reads were collapsed and filtered. For each sample, productive Simpson clonality was calculated as the square root of Simpson's diversity index over productive rearrangements. The immuneACCESS repertoire file appears here via TCRdb, limited to in-frame rearrangements. These files lack a portion of the clones; in checked studies, under half of the deficit traces to unresolved V genes, and the cause of the others is not known. V, J and clone size are those of that table, while D and trimming were read from the DNA. The sample contains roughly 250,000 clones, around nine tenths of them found a single time. Around 9.5% of the sample comes from the top ten.

What the work shows at the level of the full study, not this receptor alone: The quantity of clinical and demographic metadata differed by source and by participant and was supplied without curation.

A second Seattle source provided samples from volunteer blood donors who had recovered from COVID-19. Collaborating institutions collected whole blood in K2EDTA tubes following their own protocols. For TCRbeta analysis, collaborators shipped samples as frozen whole blood, isolated PBMCs, or DNA extracted from either of those sample types. The CDR3, from cysteine to phenylalanine, totals 15 residues. The sequence is cut down to CDR3 DNA, 45 bases in frame from base 1. CDR1 and CDR2, looked up from the germline V gene, are LGHNA and YSLEER. V trim: 0 bases; J trim: 5 bases; unmatched bases: 1. Comment on this clone: The target of this receptor is not known. There are no base qualities to consult, and no much larger clone falls within one base.

The sequenced material came from peripheral blood. The sequence was obtained from a man in his forties or fifties who had recovered from COVID-19. Recombination connected TRBV4-3 to TRBJ2-3; TRBD2 aligns with 11 central bases. The DNA is as follows: TGCGCCAGCAGCCAAGATCTAGCGGGGGGAGATACGCAGTATTTT. Its translation reads: CASSQDLAGGDTQYF.